This record looks at one T cell receptor beta chain sequence and its context. The data were produced by immunoSEQ multiplex PCR, yet TCRdb's version contains in-frame clones alone and is incomplete. This table holds around 70,000 clones, 80% to 90% found once. The sample is drawn from a study of blood T cell repertoires in COVID-19. Study summary: Sample material is recorded as cDNA or gDNA derived from T cells, B-cell-depleted T cells, or PBMCs.

The CDR3 extends over 16 amino acids. V gave up 3 bases and J gave up 7 bases, with 24 bases separating them. CDR1 is GTSNPN, CDR2 SVGIG, per germline (reference sequence). Input material: peripheral blood. The TCR originated in a woman of 80 years or more with active or convalescent COVID-19. The chain has TRBV30 and TRBJ1-2, with TRBD1 as a possible D gene (5 bases). The CDR3 bases are TGTGCCTGGAGGACAGTCCCTCTCGGATCTATGGTTGGCTACACCTTC. Protein product: CAWRTVPLGSMVGYTF.